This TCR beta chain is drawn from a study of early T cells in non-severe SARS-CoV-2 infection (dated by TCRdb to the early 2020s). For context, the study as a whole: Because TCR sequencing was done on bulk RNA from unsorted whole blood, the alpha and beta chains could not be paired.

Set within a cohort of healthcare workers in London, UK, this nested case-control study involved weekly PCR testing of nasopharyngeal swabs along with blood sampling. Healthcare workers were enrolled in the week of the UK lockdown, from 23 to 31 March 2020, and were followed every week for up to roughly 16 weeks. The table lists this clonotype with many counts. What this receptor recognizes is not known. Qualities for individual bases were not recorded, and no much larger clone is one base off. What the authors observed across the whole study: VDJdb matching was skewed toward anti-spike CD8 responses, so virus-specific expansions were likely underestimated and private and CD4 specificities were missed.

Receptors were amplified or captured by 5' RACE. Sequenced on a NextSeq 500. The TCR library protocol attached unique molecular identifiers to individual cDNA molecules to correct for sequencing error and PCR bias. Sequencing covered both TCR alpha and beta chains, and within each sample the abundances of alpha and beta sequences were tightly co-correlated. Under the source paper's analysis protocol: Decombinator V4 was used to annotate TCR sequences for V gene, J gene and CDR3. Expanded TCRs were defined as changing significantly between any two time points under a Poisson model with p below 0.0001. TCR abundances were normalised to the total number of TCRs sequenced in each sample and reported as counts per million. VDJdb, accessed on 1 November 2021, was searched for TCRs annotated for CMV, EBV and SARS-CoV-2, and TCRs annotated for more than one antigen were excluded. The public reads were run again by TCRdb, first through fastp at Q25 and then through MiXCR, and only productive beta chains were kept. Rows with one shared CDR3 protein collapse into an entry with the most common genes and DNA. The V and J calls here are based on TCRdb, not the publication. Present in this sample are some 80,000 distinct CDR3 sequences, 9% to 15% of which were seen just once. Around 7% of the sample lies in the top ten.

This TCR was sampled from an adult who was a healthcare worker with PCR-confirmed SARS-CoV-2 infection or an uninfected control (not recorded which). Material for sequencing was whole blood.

The CDR3 reads CSVRDSWSPLHF. The sequenced DNA: TGCAGTGTCCGGGACAGTTGGTCACCCCTCCACTTT. Here the chain combines TRBV20-1 and TRBJ1-6; 7 middle bases align to TRBD1. From V the trimming removes 7 bases and from J it removes 10 bases, while the gene matches leave 7 bases of the junction unaccounted for. Counted from cysteine to phenylalanine, this CDR3 has 12 amino acids. Kept here is only the CDR3 DNA, which spans 36 bases and is read in frame from base 1. Looking up the germline V gene (reference sequence) yields CDR1 DFQATT and CDR2 SNEGSKA.